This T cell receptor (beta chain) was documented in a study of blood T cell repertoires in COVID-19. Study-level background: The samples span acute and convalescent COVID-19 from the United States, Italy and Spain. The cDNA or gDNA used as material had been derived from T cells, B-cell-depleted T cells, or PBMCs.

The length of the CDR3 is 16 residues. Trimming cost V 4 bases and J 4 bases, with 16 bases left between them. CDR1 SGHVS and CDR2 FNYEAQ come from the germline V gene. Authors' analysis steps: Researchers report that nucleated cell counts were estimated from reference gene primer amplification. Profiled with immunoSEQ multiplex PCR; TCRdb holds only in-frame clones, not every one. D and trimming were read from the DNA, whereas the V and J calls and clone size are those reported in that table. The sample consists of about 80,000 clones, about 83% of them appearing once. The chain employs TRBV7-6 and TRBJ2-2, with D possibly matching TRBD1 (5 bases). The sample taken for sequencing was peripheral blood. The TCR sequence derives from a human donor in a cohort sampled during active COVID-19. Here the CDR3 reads CASSSLQDRGTGELFF. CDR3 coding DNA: TGTGCCAGCAGCTCCTTACAGGATCGAGGCACCGGGGAGCTGTTTTTT. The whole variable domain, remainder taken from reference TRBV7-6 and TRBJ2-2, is GAGVSQSPRYKVTKRGQDVALRCDPISGHVSLYWYRQALGQGPEFLTYFNYEAQQDKSGLPNDRFSAERPEGSISTLTIQRTEQRDSAMYRCASSSLQDRGTGELFFGEGSRLTVL.